These 21 T cell receptor beta chains originate from one sample sequenced in a study of blood T cell repertoires in COVID-19. Profiling relied on immunoSEQ multiplex PCR, and the TCRdb table lists in-frame clones only, not all of them. The sample carries 200,000 to 250,000 clones, 65% to 90% recorded once. The sample taken for sequencing was peripheral blood. These receptors were collected from an elderly woman with active or convalescent COVID-19.

J is TRBJ2-7 and V is TRBV4-1; tentative D call: TRBD2 (6 bases). Per the germline V gene, CDR1 is MGHRA and CDR2 is YSYEKL. CDR3 length: 14 amino acids. The V end was cut by 4 bases, the J end by 4 bases, with 14 bases between. In nucleotides, the CDR3 is TGCGCCAGCAGCCGGGACTCGATTCAGTACGAGCAGTACTTC. Amino acids: CASSRDSIQYEQYF.

The gene calls are TRBV5-1 and TRBJ2-1; no definite D call. This CDR3 has 14 residues. With 0 bases removed from V and 3 bases from J, the gap between germline ends came to 7 bases. CDR1 is SGHRS, CDR2 YFSETQ, per germline. The CDR3 DNA reads as TGCGCCAGCAGCTTGGTTTCAGACTACAATGAGCAGTTCTTC. As protein: CASSLVSDYNEQFF.

CDR3 DNA sequence: TGTGCCAGTAGTCCCCTGGGACAGCCAAATCAGCCCCAGCATTTT. Protein: CASSPLGQPNQPQHF. The J gene is TRBJ1-5, the V gene TRBV19; the match to TRBD1 covers 7 bases. J lost 4 bases, V lost 5 bases, and 8 bases had no gene match. The CDR3 sequence is 15 residues long. Germline lookup yields CDR1 LNHDA and CDR2 SQIVND (reference sequence). The full variable domain, in which reference TRBV19 and TRBJ1-5 provide the parts outside the CDR3, is DGGITQSPKYLFRKEGQNVTLSCEQNLNHDAMYWYRQDPGQGLRLIYYSQIVNDFQKGDIAEGYSVSREKKESFPLTVTSAQKNPTAFYLCASSPLGQPNQPQHFGDGTRLSIL.

The J gene is TRBJ1-1, the V gene TRBV7-2, with no clear D. The V end lost 5 bases, the J end lost 7 bases, and 8 bases lay between the germline ends. CDR1 is SGHTA, CDR2 FQGNSA, per germline. This CDR3 comprises 11 residues. The CDR3 here is CASSPLGEAFF. The CDR3 DNA sequence: TGTGCCAGCAGCCCCCTCGGTGAAGCTTTCTTT.

The chain links TRBV4-1 to TRBJ2-2; 10 nucleotides match TRBD2. Trimming at V came to 1 base and at J to 4 bases, leaving 3 bases not matched to a gene. Germline V gene lookup returns CDR1 MGHRA and CDR2 YSYEKL. This CDR3 has 16 amino acids. CDR3 sequence reads: CASSQALAGATGELFF. The CDR3 DNA sequence: TGCGCCAGCAGCCAAGCTCTAGCGGGAGCCACCGGGGAGCTGTTTTTT.

This chain connects TRBV3-1 (or the pseudogene TRBV3-2) to TRBJ2-5; 7 positions agree with TRBD1. This CDR3 is 15 amino acids long. The germline V gene encodes CDR1 LGHDT and CDR2 YNNKEL (reference sequence). The V segment lost 6 bases and the J segment 0 bases; nucleotides outside the gene matches: 7. In DNA form, the CDR3 reads TGTGCCAGCAGGCACTACAGGGGTGACCAAGAGACCCAGTACTTC. It codes for CASRHYRGDQETQYF.

CDR3 coding DNA: TGCGCCAGCAGAACCAACCCTAGTGCAACTAATGAAAAACTGTTTTTT. It encodes CASRTNPSATNEKLFF. The chain joins TRBV5-1 to TRBJ1-4; D not certain. Germline CDR1 is SGHRS and CDR2 is YFSETQ. V was clipped by 5 bases and J by 0 bases, with 14 bases between them. This CDR3 spans 16 amino acids.

The CDR3 DNA reads as TGTGCCACCAGTGACCTAGCGGAGACGAACACCGGGGAGCTGTTTTTT. Protein sequence: CATSDLAETNTGELFF. The genes are TRBV24-1 and TRBJ2-2; TRBD2 matches 7 bases. With 4 bases clipped from V and 0 bases from J, the junction kept 4 bases outside the gene matches. CDR1 and CDR2 (germline): KGHDR, SFDVKD. The CDR3 consists of 16 residues.

This chain links TRBV29-1 with TRBJ2-7; 7 nucleotides match TRBD1. V trimming: 6 bases; J trimming: 0 bases; junction bases outside the gene matches: 2. CDR1 is SQVTM and CDR2 is ANQGSEA in the germline V gene. The CDR3 has 12 residues. For the CDR3, the DNA is TGCAGCGTAGGACAGGCCTCCTACGAGCAGTACTTC. Translating it yields CSVGQASYEQYF.

This clone was detected a few times. This chain connects TRBV6-5 to TRBJ1-3, with unresolved D. The CDR3 runs to 15 residues. Trimming removed 6 bases from V and 0 bases from J, with 12 bases in between. Germline V gives CDR1 MNHEY, CDR2 SVGAGI. The CDR3 spells CASSRGPSSGNTIYF. The CDR3 nucleotides read TGTGCCAGCAGCCGGGGTCCCAGCTCTGGAAACACCATATATTTT.

The gene calls are TRBV11-1 and TRBJ2-3; 11 bases line up with TRBD2. The germline V gene has CDR1 SGHAT and CDR2 FQDESV (reference sequence). V lost 5 bases and J lost 5; bases outside the gene matches: 3. The CDR3 runs to 14 residues. CDR3 amino acids: CASSISGGGDTQYF. In DNA form, the CDR3 reads TGTGCCAGCAGCATTAGCGGGGGGGGAGATACGCAGTATTTT.

The gene calls are TRBV7-7 and TRBJ2-1; 8 bases are shared with TRBD1. CDR3 length equals 14 residues. The germline gives CDR1 SSHAT, CDR2 FNYEAQ (reference sequence). V shed 4 bases, J shed 3 bases, and the junction held 2 bases outside the gene matches. This CDR3 reads CASSSTGGYNEQFF. CDR3 nucleotide sequence: TGTGCCAGCAGCTCAACAGGGGGCTACAATGAGCAGTTCTTC.

The chain has TRBV11-2 and TRBJ1-4; 10 bases match TRBD1. Germline V gives CDR1 SGHAT, CDR2 FQNNGV. This CDR3 has 17 amino acids. V gave up 4 bases and J gave up 7 bases; unmatched junction bases: 12. As DNA, the CDR3 is TGTGCCAGCAGCTCCCGGGACAGGGGAAGGGTTGGTGAAAAACTGTTTTTT. Its translation is CASSSRDRGRVGEKLFF.

This sequence joins TRBV2 and TRBJ1-1, with TRBD1 identical over 8 bases. The J segment lost 0 bases and the V segment lost 6 bases, leaving 9 bases of the junction unmatched. The CDR3 is made up of 16 amino acids. The germline CDR1 and CDR2 sequences are SNHLY and FYNNEI. In nucleotides, the CDR3 is TGTGCCAGCAGGCGGACAGGGCGGGGCATGAACACTGAAGCTTTCTTT. It encodes CASRRTGRGMNTEAFF.

The chain joins TRBV6-1 to TRBJ2-3; TRBD2 matches 9 bases. This CDR3 has 16 amino acids. The V segment lost 2 bases and the J segment 4 bases; nucleotides outside the gene matches: 7. Germline V lookup: CDR1 MNHNS, CDR2 SASEGT. The CDR3 DNA sequence: TGTGCCAGCAGTGAAAGGGGGACTAGCTTCGCAGATACGCAGTATTTT. Its protein is CASSERGTSFADTQYF.

This clone came up once. This chain joins TRBV27 and TRBJ1-1, with D perhaps TRBD1 (5 bases). There are 14 residues in the CDR3. Trimming took 6 bases from V and 4 from J, leaving 15 bases between them. CDR1 is MNHEY, CDR2 SMNVEV, per germline (reference sequence). CDR3 sequence: CASSYRSTGTEAFF. As DNA, the CDR3 is TGTGCCAGCAGCTACAGGTCGACGGGCACTGAAGCTTTCTTT.

The chain carries TRBV19 and TRBJ2-3, with D possibly TRBD2 on 6 matching bases. The V end lost 7 bases, the J end lost 8 bases, and 19 bases lay between the germline ends. The CDR3 is made up of 14 amino acids. The germline CDR1 and CDR2 sequences are LNHDA and SQIVND (reference sequence). CDR3 residues: CASILEAGSGTQYF. For the CDR3, the DNA is TGTGCCAGTATACTAGAAGCGGGCTCTGGTACGCAGTATTTT.

This rearrangement joins TRBV5-8 to TRBJ2-7; D is perhaps TRBD1 (6 bases). CDR3 length: 15 residues. CDR1 SGHTS and CDR2 YDEGEE come from the germline V gene. The ends were cut back, 5 bases at V and 0 bases at J, with 15 bases in the middle. CDR3 region: CASRTGQTRSYEQYF. CDR3 bases: TGTGCCAGCAGGACTGGACAGACGCGCTCCTACGAGCAGTACTTC.

V usage is TRBV28 and J usage is TRBJ2-2, with D unresolved. CDR1 MDHEN and CDR2 SYDVKM come from the germline V gene. This CDR3 has 12 residues. V was cut by 8 bases and J by 0 bases, with 4 bases left in between. CDR3 sequence reads: CASVTNTGELFF. For the CDR3, the DNA is TGTGCCAGCGTTACGAACACCGGGGAGCTGTTTTTT.

The table lists this clone with a count of one. The V call is TRBV6-1, the J call TRBJ1-5; D possibly corresponds to TRBD1 (6 bases). CDR3 size: 14 residues. Germline CDR1 is MNHNS and CDR2 is SASEGT. Trimming pared 3 bases from V and 3 bases from J, leaving 9 bases between. In nucleotides, the CDR3 is TGTGCCAGCAGTGAGGGACACCTCAATCAGCCCCAGCATTTT. It is translated as CASSEGHLNQPQHF.

V and J are TRBV28 and TRBJ2-3; D might be TRBD2 (5 bases). CDR3 length: 13 amino acids. V gave up 2 bases and J gave up 6 bases, with 9 bases separating them. Germline V lookup: CDR1 MDHEN, CDR2 SYDVKM. CDR3 sequence: CASSLRGIDTQYF. CDR3 nucleotides: TGTGCCAGCAGTTTACGGGGAATCGATACGCAGTATTTT.